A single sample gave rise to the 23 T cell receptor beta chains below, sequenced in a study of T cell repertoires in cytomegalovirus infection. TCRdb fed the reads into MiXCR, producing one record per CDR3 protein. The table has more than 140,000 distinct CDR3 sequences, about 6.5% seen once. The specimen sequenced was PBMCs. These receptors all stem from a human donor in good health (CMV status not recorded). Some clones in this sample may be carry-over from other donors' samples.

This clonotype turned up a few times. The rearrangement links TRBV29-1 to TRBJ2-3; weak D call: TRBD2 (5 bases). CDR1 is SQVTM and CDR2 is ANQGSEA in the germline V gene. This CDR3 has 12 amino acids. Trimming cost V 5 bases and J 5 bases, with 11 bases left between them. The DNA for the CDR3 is TGCAGCGTTTGGCTGAGCGGAGATACGCAGTATTTT. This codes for CSVWLSGDTQYF.

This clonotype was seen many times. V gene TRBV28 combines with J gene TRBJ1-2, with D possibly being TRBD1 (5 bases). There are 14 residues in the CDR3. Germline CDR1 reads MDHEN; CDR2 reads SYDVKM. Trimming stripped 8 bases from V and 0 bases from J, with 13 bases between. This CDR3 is CASSPGGANYGYTF. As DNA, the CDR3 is TGTGCCAGCTCCCCGGGAGGGGCTAACTATGGCTACACCTTC.

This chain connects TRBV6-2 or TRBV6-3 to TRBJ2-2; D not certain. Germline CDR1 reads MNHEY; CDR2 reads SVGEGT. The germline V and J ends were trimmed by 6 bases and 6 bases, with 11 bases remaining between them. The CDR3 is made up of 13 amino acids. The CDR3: CASRDRWAGELFF. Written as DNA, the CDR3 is TGTGCCAGCAGGGACCGATGGGCCGGGGAGCTGTTTTTT.

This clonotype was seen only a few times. The CDR3 nucleotides are TGTGCCATCAGTGAGCCCCGGGACAGGGGTACCTCCTACGAGCAGTACTTC. Translated, it gives CAISEPRDRGTSYEQYF. J is TRBJ2-7 and V is TRBV10-3; 10 bases fit TRBD1. The V gene's germline CDR1 is ENHRY and CDR2 SYGVKD. The CDR3 spans 17 residues. Losses at the gene ends were 2 bases for V and 0 bases for J; bases not matched to a gene: 7.

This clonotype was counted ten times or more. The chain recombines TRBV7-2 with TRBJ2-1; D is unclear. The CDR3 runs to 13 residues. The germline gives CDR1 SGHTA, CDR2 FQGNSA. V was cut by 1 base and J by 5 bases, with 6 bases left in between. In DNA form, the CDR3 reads TGTGCCAGCAGCTTAGTGGCACACAATGAGCAGTTCTTC. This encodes CASSLVAHNEQFF.

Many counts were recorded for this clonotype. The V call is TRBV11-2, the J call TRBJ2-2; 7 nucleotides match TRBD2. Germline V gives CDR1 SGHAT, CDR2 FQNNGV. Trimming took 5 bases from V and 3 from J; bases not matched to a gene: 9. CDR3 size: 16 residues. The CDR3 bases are TGTGCCAGCAGCCTTGGGAGGGGAGGACACACCGGGGAGCTGTTTTTT. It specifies CASSLGRGGHTGELFF. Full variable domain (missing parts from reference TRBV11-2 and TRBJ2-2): EAGVAQSPRYKIIEKRQSVAFWCNPISGHATLYWYQQILGQGPKLLIQFQNNGVVDDSQLPKDRFSAERLKGVDSTLKIQPAKLEDSAVYLCASSLGRGGHTGELFFGEGSRLTVL.

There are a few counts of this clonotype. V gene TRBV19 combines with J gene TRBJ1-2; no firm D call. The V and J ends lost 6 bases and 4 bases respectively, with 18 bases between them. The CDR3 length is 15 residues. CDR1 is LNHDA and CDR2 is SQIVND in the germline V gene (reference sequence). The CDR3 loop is CASRPDLLYGYGYTF. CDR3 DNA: TGTGCCAGTAGGCCGGACCTCCTGTACGGCTATGGCTACACCTTC.

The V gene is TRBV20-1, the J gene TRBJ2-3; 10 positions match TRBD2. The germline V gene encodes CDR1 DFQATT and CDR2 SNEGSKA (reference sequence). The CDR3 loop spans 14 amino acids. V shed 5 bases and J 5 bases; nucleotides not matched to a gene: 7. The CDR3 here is CSADSGGTLDTQYF. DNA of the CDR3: TGCAGTGCTGATAGCGGGGGGACCTTAGATACGCAGTATTTT.

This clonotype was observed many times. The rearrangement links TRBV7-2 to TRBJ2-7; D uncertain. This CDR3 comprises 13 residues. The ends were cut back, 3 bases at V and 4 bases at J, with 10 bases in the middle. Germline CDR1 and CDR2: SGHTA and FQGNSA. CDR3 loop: CASSLNGGYEQYF. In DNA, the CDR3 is TGTGCCAGCAGCTTGAATGGTGGGTACGAGCAGTACTTC.

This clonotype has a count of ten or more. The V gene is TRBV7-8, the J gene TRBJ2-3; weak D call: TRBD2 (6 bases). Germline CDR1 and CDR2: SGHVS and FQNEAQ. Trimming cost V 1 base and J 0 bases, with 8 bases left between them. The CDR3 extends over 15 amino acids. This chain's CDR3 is CASSLDRGSTDTQYF. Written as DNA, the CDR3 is TGTGCCAGCAGCTTAGACCGGGGGAGCACAGATACGCAGTATTTT.

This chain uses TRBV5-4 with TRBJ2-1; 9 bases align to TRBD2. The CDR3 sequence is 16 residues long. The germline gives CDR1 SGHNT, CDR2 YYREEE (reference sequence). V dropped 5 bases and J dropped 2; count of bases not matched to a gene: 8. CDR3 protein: CASSLQSGGTYNEQFF. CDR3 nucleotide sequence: TGTGCCAGCAGTCTCCAAAGCGGGGGGACCTACAATGAGCAGTTCTTC.

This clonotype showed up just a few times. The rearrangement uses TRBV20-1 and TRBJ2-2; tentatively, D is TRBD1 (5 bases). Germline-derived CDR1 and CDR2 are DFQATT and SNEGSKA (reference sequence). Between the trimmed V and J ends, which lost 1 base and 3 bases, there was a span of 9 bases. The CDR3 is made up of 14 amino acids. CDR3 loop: CSARGQGYTGELFF. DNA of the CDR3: TGCAGTGCTAGAGGCCAGGGTTACACCGGGGAGCTGTTTTTT.

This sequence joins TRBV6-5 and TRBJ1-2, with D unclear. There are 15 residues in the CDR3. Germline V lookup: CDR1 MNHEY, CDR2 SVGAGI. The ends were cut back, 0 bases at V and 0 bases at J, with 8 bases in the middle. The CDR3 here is CASSYSRAANYGYTF. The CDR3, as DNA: TGTGCCAGCAGTTACTCCCGGGCAGCTAACTATGGCTACACCTTC.

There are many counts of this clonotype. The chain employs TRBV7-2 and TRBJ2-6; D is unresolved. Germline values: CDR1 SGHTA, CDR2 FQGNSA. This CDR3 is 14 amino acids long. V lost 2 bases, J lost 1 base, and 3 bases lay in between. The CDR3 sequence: CASSLRSGANVLTF. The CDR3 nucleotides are TGTGCCAGCAGCTTACGTTCTGGGGCCAACGTCCTGACTTTC.

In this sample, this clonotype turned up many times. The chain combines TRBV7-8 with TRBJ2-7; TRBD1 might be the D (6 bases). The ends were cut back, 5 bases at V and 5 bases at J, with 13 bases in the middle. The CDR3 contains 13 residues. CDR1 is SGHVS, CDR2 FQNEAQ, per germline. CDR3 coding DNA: TGTGCCAGCAGCAACAGGGTAGTGAACGAGCAGTACTTC. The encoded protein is CASSNRVVNEQYF.

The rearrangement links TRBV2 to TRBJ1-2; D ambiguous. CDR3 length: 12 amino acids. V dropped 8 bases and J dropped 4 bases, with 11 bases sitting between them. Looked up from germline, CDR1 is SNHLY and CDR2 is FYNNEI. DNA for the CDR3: TGTGCCAGCCAGGCAGTTCCCTATGGCTACACCTTC. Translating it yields CASQAVPYGYTF.

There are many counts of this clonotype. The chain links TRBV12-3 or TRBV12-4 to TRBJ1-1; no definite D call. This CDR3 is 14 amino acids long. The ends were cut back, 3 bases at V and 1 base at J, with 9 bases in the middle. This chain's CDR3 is CASSFRLENTEAFF. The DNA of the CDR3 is TGTGCCAGCAGTTTTCGTCTGGAGAACACTGAAGCTTTCTTT.

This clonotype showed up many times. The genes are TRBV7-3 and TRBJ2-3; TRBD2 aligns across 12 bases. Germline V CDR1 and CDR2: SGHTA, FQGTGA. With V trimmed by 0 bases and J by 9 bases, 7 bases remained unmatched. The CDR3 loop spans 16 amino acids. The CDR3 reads CASSLTFPGLAGTQYF. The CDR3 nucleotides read TGTGCCAGCAGCTTAACGTTTCCGGGACTAGCGGGCACGCAGTATTTT. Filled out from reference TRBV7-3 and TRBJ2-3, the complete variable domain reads GAGVSQTPSNKVTEKGKYVELRCDPISGHTALYWYRQSLGQGPEFLIYFQGTGAADDSGLPNDRFFAVRPEGSVSTLKIQRTERGDSAVYLCASSLTFPGLAGTQYFGPGTRLTVL.

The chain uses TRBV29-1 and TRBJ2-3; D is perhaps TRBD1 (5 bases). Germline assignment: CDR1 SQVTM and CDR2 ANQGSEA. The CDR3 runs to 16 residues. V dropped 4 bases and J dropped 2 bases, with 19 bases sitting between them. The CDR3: CSVGPPNRQTTDTQYF. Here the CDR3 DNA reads TGCAGCGTTGGTCCGCCCAACAGGCAGACCACAGATACGCAGTATTTT.

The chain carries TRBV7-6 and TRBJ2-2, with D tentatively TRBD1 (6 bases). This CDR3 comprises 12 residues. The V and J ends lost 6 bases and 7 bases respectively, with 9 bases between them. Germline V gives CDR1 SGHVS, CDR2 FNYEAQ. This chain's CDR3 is CASSQGIGELFF. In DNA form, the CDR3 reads TGTGCCAGCAGTCAGGGGATCGGGGAGCTGTTTTTT.

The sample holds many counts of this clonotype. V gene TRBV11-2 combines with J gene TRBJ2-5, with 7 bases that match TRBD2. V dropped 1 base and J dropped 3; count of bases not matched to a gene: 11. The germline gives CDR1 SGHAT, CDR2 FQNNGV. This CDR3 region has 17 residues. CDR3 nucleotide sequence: TGTGCCAGCAGCTTAGTTCCTTCGGGACTAAATAAAGAGACCCAGTACTTC. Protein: CASSLVPSGLNKETQYF.

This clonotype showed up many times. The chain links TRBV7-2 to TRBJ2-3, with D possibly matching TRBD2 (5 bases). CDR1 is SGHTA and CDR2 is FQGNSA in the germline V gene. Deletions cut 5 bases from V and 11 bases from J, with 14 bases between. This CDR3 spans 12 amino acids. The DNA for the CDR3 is TGTGCCAGCAGCACGAGTACTGAGGGGCAGTATTTT. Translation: CASSTSTEGQYF. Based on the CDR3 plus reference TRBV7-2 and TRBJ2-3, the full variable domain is GAGVSQSPSNKVTEKGKDVELRCDPISGHTALYWYRQSLGQGLEFLIYFQGNSAPDKSGLPSDRFSAERTGGSVSTLTIQRTQQEDSAVYLCASSTSTEGQYFGPGTRLTVL.

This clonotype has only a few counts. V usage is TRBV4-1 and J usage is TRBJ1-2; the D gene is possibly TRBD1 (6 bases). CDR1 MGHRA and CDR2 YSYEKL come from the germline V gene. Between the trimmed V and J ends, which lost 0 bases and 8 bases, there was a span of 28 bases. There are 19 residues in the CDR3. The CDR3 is CASSQDAQSGAVATLGYTF. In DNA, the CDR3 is TGCGCCAGCAGCCAAGATGCCCAATCGGGGGCCGTCGCCACACTAGGCTACACCTTC.